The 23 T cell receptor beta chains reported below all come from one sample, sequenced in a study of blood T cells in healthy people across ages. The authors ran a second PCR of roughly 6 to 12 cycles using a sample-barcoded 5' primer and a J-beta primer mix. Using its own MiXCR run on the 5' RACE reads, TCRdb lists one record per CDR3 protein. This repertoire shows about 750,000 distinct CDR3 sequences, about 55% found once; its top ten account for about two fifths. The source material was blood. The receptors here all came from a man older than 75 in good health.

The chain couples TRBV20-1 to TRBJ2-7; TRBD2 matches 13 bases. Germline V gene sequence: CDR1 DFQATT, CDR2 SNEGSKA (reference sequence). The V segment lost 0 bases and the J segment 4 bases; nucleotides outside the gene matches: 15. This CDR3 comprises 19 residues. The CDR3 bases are TGCAGTGCTAGAGATCTGGGACTAGCGGGGATAAGAGCCTGGTACGAGCAGTACTTC. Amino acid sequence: CSARDLGLAGIRAWYEQYF.

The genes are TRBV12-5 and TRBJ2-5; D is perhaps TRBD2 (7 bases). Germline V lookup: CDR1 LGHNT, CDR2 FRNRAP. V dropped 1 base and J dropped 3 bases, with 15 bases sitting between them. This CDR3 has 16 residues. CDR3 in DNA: TGTGCTAGTGGTTTGGGGAACAGGGAGGGGGAAGAGACCCAGTACTTC. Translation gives CASGLGNREGEETQYF.

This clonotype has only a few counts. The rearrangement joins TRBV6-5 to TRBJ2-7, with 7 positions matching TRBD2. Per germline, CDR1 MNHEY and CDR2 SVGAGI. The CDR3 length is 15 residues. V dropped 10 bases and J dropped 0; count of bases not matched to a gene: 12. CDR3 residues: CATPQSGVSSYEQYF. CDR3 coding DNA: TGTGCCACCCCTCAGAGCGGGGTGAGCTCCTACGAGCAGTACTTC.

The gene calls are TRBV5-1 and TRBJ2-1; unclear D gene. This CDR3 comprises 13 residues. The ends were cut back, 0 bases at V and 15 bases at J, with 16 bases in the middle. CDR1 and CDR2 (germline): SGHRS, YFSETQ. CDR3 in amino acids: CASSLERPLTLFF. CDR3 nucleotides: TGCGCCAGCAGCTTGGAACGCCCCTTAACCCTGTTCTTC.

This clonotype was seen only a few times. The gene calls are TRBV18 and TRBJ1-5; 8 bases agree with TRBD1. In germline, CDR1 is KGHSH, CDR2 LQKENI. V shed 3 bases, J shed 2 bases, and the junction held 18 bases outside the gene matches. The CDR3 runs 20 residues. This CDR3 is CASSPNPLTGDILRNQPQHF. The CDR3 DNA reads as TGTGCCAGCTCACCCAACCCATTGACAGGGGACATTTTGCGCAATCAGCCCCAGCATTTT.

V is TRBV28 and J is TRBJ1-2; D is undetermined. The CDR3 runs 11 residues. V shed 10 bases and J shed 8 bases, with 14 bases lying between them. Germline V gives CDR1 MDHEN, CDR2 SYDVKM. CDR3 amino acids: CATYLLPGYTF. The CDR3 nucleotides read TGTGCCACCTACTTGTTACCCGGCTACACCTTC.

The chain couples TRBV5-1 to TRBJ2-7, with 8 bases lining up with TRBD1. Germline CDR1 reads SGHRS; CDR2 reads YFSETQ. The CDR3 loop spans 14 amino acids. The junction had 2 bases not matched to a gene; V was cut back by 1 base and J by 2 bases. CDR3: CASSLTGGAYEQYF. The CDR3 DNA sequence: TGCGCCAGCAGCTTGACAGGGGGAGCCTACGAGCAGTACTTC. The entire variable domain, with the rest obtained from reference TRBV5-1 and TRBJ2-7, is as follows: KAGVTQTPRYLIKTRGQQVTLSCSPISGHRSVSWYQQTPGQGLQFLFEYFSETQRNKGNFPGRFSGRQFSNSRSEMNVSTLELGDSALYLCASSLTGGAYEQYFGPGTRLTVT.

The CDR3: CSARSSGTGSYEQYF. CDR3 nucleotides: TGCAGTGCTAGAAGCTCCGGGACAGGGTCTTACGAGCAGTACTTC. This chain uses TRBV20-1 with TRBJ2-7, with TRBD1 identical over 9 bases. Germline CDR1 DFQATT, CDR2 SNEGSKA (reference sequence). The CDR3 is 15 residues long. V was pared by 2 bases and J by 4 bases, with 9 bases of the junction left unmatched.

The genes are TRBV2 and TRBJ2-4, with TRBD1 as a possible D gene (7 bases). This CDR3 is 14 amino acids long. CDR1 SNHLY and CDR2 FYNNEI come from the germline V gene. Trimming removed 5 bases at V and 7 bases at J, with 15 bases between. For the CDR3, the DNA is TGTGCCAGCAGTCCAGGGGGGCCGAATAACATTCAGTACTTC. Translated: CASSPGGPNNIQYF.

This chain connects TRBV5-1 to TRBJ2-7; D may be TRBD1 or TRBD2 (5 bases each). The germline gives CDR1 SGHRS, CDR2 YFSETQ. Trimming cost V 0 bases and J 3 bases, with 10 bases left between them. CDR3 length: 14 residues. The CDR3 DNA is TGCGCCAGCAGCTTGGAGGTGGGGGACTACGAGCAGTACTTC. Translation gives CASSLEVGDYEQYF.

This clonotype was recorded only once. CDR3 sequence: CASSRLGTSGSRFNTDTQYF. The CDR3 DNA is TGTGCCAGCAGCCGACTCGGGACTAGCGGGAGTCGCTTTAACACAGATACGCAGTATTTT. The chain couples TRBV7-3 to TRBJ2-3; TRBD2 matches 14 bases. The trim removed 5 bases at V and 2 bases at J, leaving 15 bases unmatched. CDR3 length: 20 residues. CDR1 is SGHTA and CDR2 is FQGTGA in the germline V gene.

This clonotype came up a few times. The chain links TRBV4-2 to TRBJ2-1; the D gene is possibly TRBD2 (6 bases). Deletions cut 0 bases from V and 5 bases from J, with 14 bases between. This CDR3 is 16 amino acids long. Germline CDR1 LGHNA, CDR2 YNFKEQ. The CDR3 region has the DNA TGTGCCAGCAGCCAAGAGGGACTCAGCAACAACAATGAGCAGTTCTTC. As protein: CASSQEGLSNNNEQFF.

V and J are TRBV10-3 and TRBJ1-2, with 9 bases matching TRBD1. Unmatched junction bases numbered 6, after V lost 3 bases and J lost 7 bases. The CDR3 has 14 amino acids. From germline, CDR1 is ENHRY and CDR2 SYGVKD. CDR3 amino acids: CAISDGQGPSGYTF. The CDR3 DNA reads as TGTGCCATCAGTGATGGACAGGGGCCGAGTGGCTACACCTTC.

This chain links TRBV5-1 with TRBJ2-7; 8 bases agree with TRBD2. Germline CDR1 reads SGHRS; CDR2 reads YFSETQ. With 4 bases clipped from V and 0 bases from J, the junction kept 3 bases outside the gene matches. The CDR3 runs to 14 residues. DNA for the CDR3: TGCGCCAGCAGCCCGGGGGGGAACTCCTACGAGCAGTACTTC. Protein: CASSPGGNSYEQYF.

Here the CDR3 DNA reads TGTGCCAGCAGTGAGGGTGGGGTTACTTCAGCTTTCTTT. As protein: CASSEGGVTSAFF. The V and J genes are TRBV6-1 and TRBJ1-1; D unresolved. Trimming cost V 3 bases and J 10 bases, with 15 bases left between them. The CDR3 consists of 13 residues. From germline, CDR1 is MNHNS and CDR2 SASEGT.

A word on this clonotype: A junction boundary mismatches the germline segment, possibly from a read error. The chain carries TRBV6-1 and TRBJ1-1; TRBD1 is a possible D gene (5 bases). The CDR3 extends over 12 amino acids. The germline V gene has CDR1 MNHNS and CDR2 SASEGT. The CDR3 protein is CASSERGNEAFF. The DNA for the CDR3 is TGTGCCAGTAGTGAAAGGGGAAATGAAGCTTTCTTT.

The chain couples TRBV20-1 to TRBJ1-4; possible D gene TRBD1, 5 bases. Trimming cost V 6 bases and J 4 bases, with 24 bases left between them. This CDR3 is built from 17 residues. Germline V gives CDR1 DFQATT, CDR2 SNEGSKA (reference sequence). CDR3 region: CSAPDVRQGRVNEKLFF. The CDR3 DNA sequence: TGCAGTGCCCCTGACGTCCGGCAGGGCAGGGTTAATGAAAAACTGTTTTTT.

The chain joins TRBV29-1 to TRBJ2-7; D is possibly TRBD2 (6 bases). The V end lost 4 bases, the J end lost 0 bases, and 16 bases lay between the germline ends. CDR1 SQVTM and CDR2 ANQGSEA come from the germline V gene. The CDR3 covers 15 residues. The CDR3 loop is CSVVWDSSSSYEQYF. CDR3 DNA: TGCAGCGTTGTTTGGGACTCCTCGAGCTCCTACGAGCAGTACTTC.

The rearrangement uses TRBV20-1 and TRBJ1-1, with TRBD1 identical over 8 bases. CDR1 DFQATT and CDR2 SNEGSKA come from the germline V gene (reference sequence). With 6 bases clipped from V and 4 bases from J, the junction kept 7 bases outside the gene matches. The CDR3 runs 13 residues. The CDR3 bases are TGCAGTGCCCAAGGACAGGGTCGCACTGAAGCTTTCTTT. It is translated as CSAQGQGRTEAFF.

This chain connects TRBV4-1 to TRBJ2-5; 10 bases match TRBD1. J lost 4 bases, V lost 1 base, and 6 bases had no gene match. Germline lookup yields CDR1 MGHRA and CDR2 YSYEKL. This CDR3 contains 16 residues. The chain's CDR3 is CASSQGGQGSRETQYF. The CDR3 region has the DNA TGCGCCAGCAGCCAAGGGGGACAGGGGAGTAGAGAGACCCAGTACTTC.

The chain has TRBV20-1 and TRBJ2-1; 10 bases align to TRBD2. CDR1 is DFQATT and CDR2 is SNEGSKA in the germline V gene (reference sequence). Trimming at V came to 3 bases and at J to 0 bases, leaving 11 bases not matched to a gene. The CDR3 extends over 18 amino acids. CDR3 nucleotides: TGCAGTGCTAGCGGACTAGCGGTTCTCCTTGTCTCCTACAATGAGCAGTTCTTC. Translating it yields CSASGLAVLLVSYNEQFF.

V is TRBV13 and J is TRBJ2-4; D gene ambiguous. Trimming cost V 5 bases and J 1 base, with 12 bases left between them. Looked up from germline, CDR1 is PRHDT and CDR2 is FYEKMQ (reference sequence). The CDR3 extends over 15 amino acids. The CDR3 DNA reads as TGTGCCAGCAGCCGCGAGGAAAGGGCCAAAAACATTCAGTACTTC. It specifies CASSREERAKNIQYF. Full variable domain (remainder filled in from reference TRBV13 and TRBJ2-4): AAGVIQSPRHLIKEKRETATLKCYPIPRHDTVYWYQQGPGQDPQFLISFYEKMQSDKGSIPDRFSAQQFSDYHSELNMSSLELGDSALYFCASSREERAKNIQYFGAGTRLSVL.

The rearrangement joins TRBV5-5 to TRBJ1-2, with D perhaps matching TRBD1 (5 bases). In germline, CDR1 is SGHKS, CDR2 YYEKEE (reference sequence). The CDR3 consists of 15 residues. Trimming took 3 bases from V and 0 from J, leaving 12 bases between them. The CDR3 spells CASSSGTDANYGYTF. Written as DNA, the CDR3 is TGTGCCAGCAGCTCGGGGACGGATGCTAACTATGGCTACACCTTC.